Listed here are 20 T cell receptor beta chains from one sample, sequenced in a study of regulatory T cells in long-lasting Graves disease. The TCR beta library used iRepertoire HTBI primers with Arm-PCR amplification of CDR3. TCRdb called the multiplex PCR reads again in MiXCR, with one record for every CDR3 protein. The table records under 450,000 distinct CDR3 sequences, 20% to 30% of them present only once. Time point meaning: persistent/refractory GD, antithyroid drugs over 5 years with positive TRAb. PBMCs provided the RNA from which the TCR library was made. The source material was peripheral blood mononuclear cells (PBMCs), sampled when the disease was refractory, from a patient treated with antithyroid drugs. These receptors all come from a female donor with Graves disease.

The V call is TRBV6-2 or TRBV6-3, the J call TRBJ2-1, with 7 bases aligning to TRBD2. The CDR3 loop spans 17 amino acids. In germline, CDR1 is MNHEY, CDR2 SVGEGT. Trimming cost V 4 bases and J 1 base; bases outside gene matches: 10. CDR3 DNA sequence: TGTGCCAGCAGTTTCCTAAAGCGGGGTCCTTCCTACAATGAGCAGTTCTTC. Protein: CASSFLKRGPSYNEQFF.

The chain is built from TRBV12-3 or TRBV12-4 and TRBJ1-1; D remains ambiguous. V dropped 7 bases and J dropped 7 bases, with 16 bases sitting between them. This CDR3 is built from 13 residues. In DNA, the CDR3 is TGTGCCAGCACCCTACCCGGGTCCCTTGAAGCTTTCTTT. It encodes CASTLPGSLEAFF.

The chain joins TRBV6-1 to TRBJ1-1, with D unresolved. The length of the CDR3 is 11 residues. Trimming shortened V by 3 bases and J by 11 bases, and 10 bases separated the two germline ends. Germline-derived CDR1 and CDR2 are MNHNS and SASEGT. The CDR3, as DNA: TGTGCCAGCAGTGATCGGGGTAGGGCTTTCTTT. Its protein product is CASSDRGRAFF.

With respect to this clonotype: This may be a read error, as it is one base from a much larger clone. This rearrangement joins TRBV2 to TRBJ1-2; a weak D match, TRBD1 (5 bases). Per the germline V gene, CDR1 is SNHLY and CDR2 is FYNNEI. The CDR3 is 12 residues long. As DNA, the CDR3 is TGTGCCAGCAGCGGGGCCCACGAAGGCTACGCCTTC. It codes for CASSGAHEGYAF.

This clonotype showed up just a few times. The chain uses TRBV20-1 and TRBJ1-1; no reliable D call. The CDR3 runs 13 residues. CDR1 DFQATT and CDR2 SNEGSKA come from the germline V gene (reference sequence). Trimming left V 3 bases short and J 5 bases short, with 13 bases between. CDR3 coding DNA: TGCAGTGCTAGGACACCACCGAGAACTGAAGCTTTCTTT. This gives the protein CSARTPPRTEAFF.

The V and J genes are TRBV20-1 and TRBJ2-7, with 11 positions matching TRBD2. CDR3 length equals 14 residues. V trimming: 4 bases; J trimming: 5 bases; junction bases outside the gene matches: 7. The germline CDR1 and CDR2 sequences are DFQATT and SNEGSKA (reference sequence). The CDR3 DNA reads as TGCAGTGCTACACTAGCGGGAGCAAGGCACGAGCAGTACTTC. Translation: CSATLAGARHEQYF.

This clonotype came up many times. The V and J genes are TRBV28 and TRBJ2-2; possibly TRBD1 for D (5 bases). The CDR3 length is 14 residues. V was shortened by 2 bases and J by 4 bases, with 8 bases between the two germline ends. CDR1 and CDR2 (germline): MDHEN, SYDVKM. The DNA of the CDR3 is TGTGCCAGCAGTTTAAGGGGAAGCACCGGGGAGCTGTTTTTT. Amino acids: CASSLRGSTGELFF.

This clonotype was seen repeatedly, ten times or more. The rearrangement joins TRBV6-9 to TRBJ2-7, with 7 bases fitting TRBD2. Germline CDR1 is MNHGY and CDR2 is SVAAGI. The CDR3 is 15 amino acids. The J segment lost 7 bases and the V segment lost 4 bases, leaving 13 bases of the junction unmatched. The CDR3 sequence is CASSSLSGRAGEQYF. The DNA for the CDR3 is TGTGCCAGCAGTTCCCTTAGCGGGCGAGCGGGGGAGCAGTACTTC.

The sample holds many counts of this clonotype. The gene calls are TRBV5-1 and TRBJ1-4, with D unresolved. Germline V gene data show CDR1 as SGHRS and CDR2 as YFSETQ. This CDR3 comprises 12 residues. The germline V and J ends were trimmed by 3 bases and 8 bases, with 8 bases remaining between them. The CDR3 DNA follows: TGCGCCAGCAGCTCGGAAGGGGAAAAACTGTTTTTT. The encoded protein is CASSSEGEKLFF.

The chain has TRBV19 and TRBJ1-4, with D perhaps TRBD1 (5 bases). CDR1 is LNHDA and CDR2 is SQIVND in the germline V gene (reference sequence). Trimming took 10 bases from V and 5 from J, leaving 20 bases between them. The CDR3 runs 15 residues. This chain's CDR3 is CATKSTGTWNEKLFF. Written as DNA, the CDR3 is TGTGCCACAAAATCTACCGGGACCTGGAATGAAAAACTGTTTTTT.

The chain carries TRBV30 and TRBJ2-2, with unresolved D. Germline V lookup: CDR1 GTSNPN, CDR2 SVGIG (reference sequence). The germline V and J ends were trimmed by 2 bases and 6 bases, with 13 bases remaining between them. CDR3 length: 14 residues. CDR3 DNA: TGTGCCTGGAGTTTGGGCCAAGTTCCCGGGGAGCTGTTTTTT. It specifies CAWSLGQVPGELFF.

The J gene is TRBJ2-3, the V gene TRBV6-5; D is uncertain. Germline CDR1 reads MNHEY; CDR2 reads SVGAGI. The CDR3 runs 14 residues. V shed 2 bases and J shed 0 bases, with 6 bases lying between them. As DNA, the CDR3 is TGTGCCAGCAGTTACATCAGGAGCACAGATACGCAGTATTTT. Translated: CASSYIRSTDTQYF.

The rearrangement joins TRBV7-3 to TRBJ2-1, with 8 bases that match TRBD2. The CDR3 is 18 amino acids. The V segment lost 1 base and the J segment 4 bases; nucleotides outside the gene matches: 12. CDR1 and CDR2 from the germline V gene are SGHTA and FQGTGA. CDR3 in amino acids: CASSLNSGGGRTYNEQFF. The DNA for the CDR3 is TGTGCCAGCAGCTTAAATTCCGGGGGCGGGAGGACGTACAATGAGCAGTTCTTC.

This clonotype was observed many times. The V call is TRBV28, the J call TRBJ1-1; 12 nucleotides align to TRBD1. The CDR3 covers 15 residues. The V gene's germline CDR1 is MDHEN and CDR2 SYDVKM. With V trimmed by 8 bases and J by 4 bases, 8 bases remained unmatched. CDR3: CASPGTGGTSTEAFF. In DNA form, the CDR3 reads TGTGCCAGCCCCGGGACAGGGGGCACTAGCACTGAAGCTTTCTTT.

This clonotype was seen ten or more times. The chain carries TRBV7-2 and TRBJ2-7, with a weak D call TRBD2 (5 bases). This CDR3 contains 15 residues. Trimming left V 3 bases short and J 2 bases short, with 14 bases between. Germline values: CDR1 SGHTA, CDR2 FQGNSA. The CDR3 DNA follows: TGTGCCAGCAGCTTGACTACGAGAGGGCCCTACGAGCAGTACTTC. Translating it yields CASSLTTRGPYEQYF.

This clonotype has at least ten counts. The rearrangement links TRBV18 to TRBJ1-4; D unclear. Germline CDR1 and CDR2: KGHSH and LQKENI. The CDR3 runs 15 residues. The germline V and J ends were trimmed by 4 bases and 5 bases, with 14 bases remaining between them. The CDR3 region has the DNA TGTGCCAGCTCACTGTCGCTTGGTCGAAATGAAAAACTGTTTTTT. Encoded protein: CASSLSLGRNEKLFF.

This clonotype was observed a handful of times. The V gene is TRBV13, the J gene TRBJ2-7; D may be TRBD2 (5 bases). The CDR3 consists of 15 residues. Germline V gene sequence: CDR1 PRHDT, CDR2 FYEKMQ (reference sequence). The V and J ends lost 5 bases and 3 bases respectively, with 17 bases between them. The CDR3 bases are TGTGCCAGCAGCCCCCGGGTTGAAGAGGGCTACGAGCAGTACTTC. This codes for CASSPRVEEGYEQYF.

This clonotype appeared many times. This chain uses TRBV10-3 with TRBJ1-5; D possibly corresponds to TRBD1 (5 bases). This CDR3 has 14 residues. Germline V gives CDR1 ENHRY, CDR2 SYGVKD. The V end was cut by 6 bases, the J end by 6 bases, with 15 bases between. The CDR3 DNA reads TGTGCCATCAGCCCCGACAGTTCAGGTCAGCCCCAGCATTTT. Its protein product is CAISPDSSGQPQHF.

V and J are TRBV6-2 or TRBV6-3 and TRBJ1-6; 8 bases align to TRBD1. The germline V gene encodes CDR1 MNHEY and CDR2 SVGEGT. The CDR3 runs 15 residues. V shed 4 bases, J shed 7 bases, and the junction held 6 bases outside the gene matches. CDR3 amino acids: CASSSQQGGNSPLHF. The CDR3 bases are TGTGCCAGCAGTTCCCAACAGGGGGGGAATTCACCCCTCCACTTT.

This clonotype appeared many times. The chain recombines TRBV7-2 with TRBJ1-5, with D perhaps TRBD1 (5 bases). The CDR3 runs to 13 residues. V shed 6 bases and J shed 5 bases, with 11 bases lying between them. Germline CDR1 and CDR2: SGHTA and FQGNSA. Here the CDR3 reads CASRMGGDQPQHF. The CDR3 DNA sequence: TGTGCCAGCAGAATGGGGGGGGATCAGCCCCAGCATTTT.